This T cell receptor beta chain was obtained from a study of blood T cell repertoires in COVID-19. As for the study in general: Sources were T cells, B-cell-depleted T cells, or PBMCs; the material itself was cDNA or gDNA.

As originally analysed: Estimation of nucleated cell counts relied on the amplification of reference gene primers. Using immunoSEQ multiplex PCR, the repertoire was profiled, and TCRdb retains in-frame clones only, with some absent. From that table come the V and J calls and clone size; the DNA was used to work out D and trimming. The sample consists of more than 300,000 clones, more than 70% of them appearing once. The study recruited people aged roughly 18 to 100 years across approximately 25 US areas. Germline V lookup: CDR1 SGHAT, CDR2 FQNNGV. This CDR3 comprises 12 residues. Trimming removed 5 bases at V and 5 bases at J, with 8 bases between.

The specimen sequenced was PBMCs or T cells enriched from blood (not recorded which). V is TRBV11-2 and J is TRBJ2-3; tentatively, D is TRBD2 (5 bases). This clonotype was obtained from a man aged 35 to 55 in a cohort exposed to, infected with or recovered from COVID-19 (not recorded which). The CDR3 region has the DNA TGTGCCAGCAGCCCCGGGGAAGATACGCAGTATTTT. Its translation: CASSPGEDTQYF.